These T cell receptor beta chains were read from a single sample in a study of monozygotic twins with inflammatory bowel disease. From the 5' RACE reads, TCRdb lists one entry per CDR3 protein and no DNA. This sample contains 350,000 to 500,000 distinct CDR3 sequences. Sequenced sample: blood. These receptor sequences come from a human donor with ulcerative colitis or Crohn's disease, or a healthy co-twin of an affected twin (not recorded which). Both conserved end residues are part of each CDR3.

TRBV5-1	TRBJ2-7	CASSLAQTQGRAIYEQYF
TRBV27	TRBJ1-5	CASRSSGTGGLSNQPQHF
TRBV5-1	TRBJ2-4	CASSLIAGGSKNIQYF
TRBV3-1	TRBJ1-2	CASSQASGTGYTF
TRBV7-2	TRBJ2-3	CASSLGSRGGGTDTQYF
TRBV5-1	TRBJ2-7	CASRAGQSYEQYF
TRBV7-9	TRBJ2-7	CASSAGQGTVYEQYF
TRBV25-1	TRBJ2-7	CASKEGSRNEQYF
TRBV20-1	TRBJ1-1	CSAPKGQGEEAFF
TRBV20-1	TRBJ1-4	CSARASEATNEKLFF
TRBV28	TRBJ1-2	CASSLDRVGYTF
TRBV29-1	TRBJ2-7	CSVGASPLGEQYF
TRBV12-3/TRBV12-4	TRBJ2-4	CASSFRGQSFSGAKNIQYF
TRBV5-6	TRBJ2-7	CASSFRSGLSYEQYF
TRBV20-1	TRBJ1-2	CSARVGLDFDYTF
TRBV5-5	TRBJ1-5	CASSLVGGGHPGQPQHF
TRBV25-1	TRBJ2-7	CASSRDWSSYEQYF
TRBV25-1	TRBJ2-1	CASSPGNYNEQFF